Given below is one T cell receptor beta chain in context. Its antigen is not known. The record originates from a study of chemoradiotherapy in HPV16-positive cancers. Study-level background: Candidate HPV-specific T-cell clones and common TCR motifs came from functional assays in two HPV16-positive patients. Points from the study as a whole: In HPV16-positive patients, HPV-responsive T-cell expansion tracked better recurrence-free survival. HPV-specific T cells were functionally defined from only a couple of HPV16-positive patients. Non-HPV-specific T cells did not expand in tumors during treatment, whereas candidate HPV-specific clones and E7-related motifs did.

Clones were read by immunoSEQ multiplex PCR, and TCRdb kept only the in-frame ones, dropping some. The sample includes under 2,500 clones, 70% to 90% seen only once; the top ten take 7.4%. The CDR3 is made up of 15 amino acids. Trimming left V 5 bases short and J 3 bases short, with 16 bases between. Germline-derived CDR1 and CDR2 are SEHNR and FQNEAQ (reference sequence). Specimen: tumor tissue, collected from a patient who underwent chemoradiotherapy. The source is a human donor with HPV-associated anogenital cancer. This chain links TRBV7-9 with TRBJ1-2; no definite D call. CDR3 sequence reads: CASSPLSGKDYGYTF. In DNA form, the CDR3 reads TGTGCCAGCAGCCCCTTGTCCGGGAAAGACTATGGCTACACCTTC. The variable domain in full, completed from reference TRBV7-9 and TRBJ1-2, reads DTGVSQNPRHKITKRGQNVTFRCDPISEHNRLYWYRQTLGQGPEFLTYFQNEAQLEKSRLLSDRFSAERPKGSFSTLEIQRTEQGDSAMYLCASSPLSGKDYGYTFGSGTRLTVV.